This entry is about one TCR beta chain. Its antigen is undetermined. The authors incorporated unique molecular identifiers into the TCR beta cDNA libraries. MiXCR was run by TCRdb on the PCR reads, yielding one entry per CDR3 protein. The sample shows hundreds of thousands of distinct CDR3 sequences, about 57% of them seen only once. The data belong to a study of post-analysis software for immune sequencing data. Study-level points and caveats: Elevated frequency relative to controls characterized several TRBV segments in patients, TRBV5-6, TRBV5-1 and TRBV20-1 among them.

V was clipped by 7 bases and J by 10 bases, with 20 bases between them. The germline V gene has CDR1 SQVTM and CDR2 ANQGSEA. This CDR3 is 13 amino acids long. The clonotype originates from a girl aged 5 to 17 with multiple sclerosis. The rearrangement links TRBV29-1 to TRBJ2-1; perhaps TRBD1 as D (6 bases). The sequenced sample was blood. CDR3 DNA: TGCAGCGGATCGGGACACGGTACTTGGGAGCAGTTCTTC. Its translation is CSGSGHGTWEQFF.